This note documents a single T cell receptor beta chain sequence. This clone was seen only once. What this receptor recognizes is not known. No clone much larger than this one lies a single base away; base qualities are absent. The immunoSEQ Assay, a bias-controlled multiplex PCR, was used to amplify TCRbeta CDR3 regions from genomic DNA. In the authors' own workflow: The number of nucleated cells in each sample was estimated by amplification of reference gene primers within the assay. To quantify the absolute abundance of each unique TCRbeta CDR3 rearrangement, sequence reads were collapsed and filtered. For each sample, productive Simpson clonality was calculated as the square root of Simpson's diversity index across productive rearrangements. TCRdb took over this immuneACCESS table, retaining in-frame rearrangements with V and J assigned. Such tables are incomplete; in checked studies, under half of the missing clones stem from an unresolved V gene, and the remainder is unexplained. V and J calls and clone size are as listed in that table; D and trimming were resolved from the DNA. The sample data list approximately 190,000 clones, and roughly 80% of these were observed just once. Of the sample, about 7.2% is held by the ten largest clones.

The collaborating institutions used their own protocols to collect whole blood in K2EDTA tubes. For TCRbeta analysis, collaborator samples were shipped as frozen whole blood, as isolated PBMCs, or as DNA extracted from either sample type. Relative to germline, V is missing 0 bases and J is missing 8 bases, with 11 bases of the junction outside any gene match. The CDR3 spans 16 residues, from the cysteine through the phenylalanine. The entry retains the CDR3 DNA only, 48 bases that are in frame from base 1. The CDR1 and CDR2 encoded by the germline V gene are MNHNS and SASEGT. This specimen belongs to a study of blood T cell repertoires in COVID-19 (dated by TCRdb to the early 2020s). In the study overall: The collaborator samples originated in the United States, Italy and Spain and spanned the acute and convalescent phases of COVID-19. The material from the prospective study consisted of cDNA or gDNA derived from T cells, B-cell-depleted T cells, or PBMCs. The dataset comprised deeply sampled blood TCRbeta repertoires from subjects exposed to, actively infected with, or recovered from COVID-19. The repertoires were released in a freely available public database meant as a resource for research on the immune response to SARS-CoV-2. Samples came from the ongoing ImmuneRACE study (first 160 participants) plus 1,254 subjects from 6 global collaborators. Nearly every sample came with metadata listing a de-identified subject ID, COVID-19 status, age in years and sex. Where available, HLA class I and class II types were obtained from metadata supplied by the sample provider rather than from assay-based typing.

The full study reports these points: The amount of clinical and demographic metadata varied by source and participant and was provided uncurated.

The specimen was peripheral blood. The TCR originated in a man aged 60 to 69 with acute or convalescent COVID-19. Here the chain combines TRBV6-1 and TRBJ2-7; TRBD2 fits 9 bases in the junction. This receptor carries the CDR3 CASSEALGGRGRQQYF. The DNA sequence follows: TGTGCCAGCAGTGAAGCGCTTGGCGGGAGGGGTCGCCAGCAGTACTTC.